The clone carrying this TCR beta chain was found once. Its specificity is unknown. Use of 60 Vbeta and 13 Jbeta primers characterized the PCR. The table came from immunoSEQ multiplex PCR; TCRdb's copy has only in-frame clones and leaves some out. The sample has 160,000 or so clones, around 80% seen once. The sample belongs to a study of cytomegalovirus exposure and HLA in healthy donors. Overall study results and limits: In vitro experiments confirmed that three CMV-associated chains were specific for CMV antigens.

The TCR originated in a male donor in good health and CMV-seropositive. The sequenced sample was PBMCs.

This CDR3 is CAITRTASSYNEQFF. In nucleotides, the CDR3 is TGTGCCATTACTCGGACAGCCAGCTCCTACAATGAGCAGTTCTTC. The rearrangement joins TRBV6-1 to TRBJ2-1, with a possible D match to TRBD1 (6 bases). V was shortened by 10 bases and J by 0 bases, with 16 bases between the two germline ends. The CDR3 loop spans 15 amino acids. From germline, CDR1 is MNHNS and CDR2 SASEGT.